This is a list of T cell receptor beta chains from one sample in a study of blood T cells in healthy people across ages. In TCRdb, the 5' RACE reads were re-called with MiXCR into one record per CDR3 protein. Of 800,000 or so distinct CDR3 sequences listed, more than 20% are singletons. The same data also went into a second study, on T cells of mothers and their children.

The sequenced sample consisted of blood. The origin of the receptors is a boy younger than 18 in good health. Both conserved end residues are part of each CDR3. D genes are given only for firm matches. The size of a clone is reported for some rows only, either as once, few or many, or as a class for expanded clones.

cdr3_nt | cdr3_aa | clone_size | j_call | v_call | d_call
TGTGCCAGCAGCTTAAAGGGGCCCTACTCTGGAAACACCATATATTTT | CASSLKGPYSGNTIYF | NA | TRBJ1-3 | TRBV7-2 | NA
TGTGCCAGCAGCGTAAGAAGCTATGATACGCAGTATTTT | CASSVRSYDTQYF | NA | TRBJ2-3 | TRBV7-8 | NA
TGCGCCAGCAGCCAAGATCGTCCTAGCAATCAGCCCCAGCATTTT | CASSQDRPSNQPQHF | NA | TRBJ1-5 | TRBV4-1 | NA
TGCAGCGTTGGAAGGGCCACGGAGAGCACAGATACGCAGTATTTT | CSVGRATESTDTQYF | NA | TRBJ2-3 | TRBV29-1 | NA
TGCGCCAGCAGCCCCGGTCCTGGGGCCATGAACACTGAAGCTTTCTTT | CASSPGPGAMNTEAFF | NA | TRBJ1-1 | TRBV4-3 | NA
TGTGCCAGCAGCCGGACAGGGTGGAGAGAGACCCAGTACTTC | CASSRTGWRETQYF | NA | TRBJ2-5 | TRBV7-2 | TRBD1
TGCGCCAGCAGCCAAGGGGCGACAGGGGAGATAAATGAAAAACTGTTTTTT | CASSQGATGEINEKLFF | NA | TRBJ1-4 | TRBV4-3 | TRBD1
TGTGCCAGCAGCTTATTCGGGGCTGGGGCCAACGTCCTGACTTTC | CASSLFGAGANVLTF | few | TRBJ2-6 | TRBV11-2 | NA
TGTGCCAGCCGGAGACAGTTCGCGAGCACCGGGGAGCTGTTTTTT | CASRRQFASTGELFF | NA | TRBJ2-2 | TRBV27 | NA
TGTGCCAGCAGTTTAATAAGGGAGAACGCTTTAATCTACGAGCAGTACTTC | CASSLIRENALIYEQYF | NA | TRBJ2-7 | TRBV27 | NA
TGTGCCAGCAGTTTTGAGGGACAGGGGGCCTACGAGCAGTACTTC | CASSFEGQGAYEQYF | few | TRBJ2-7 | TRBV12-3/TRBV12-4 | TRBD1
TGTGCCAGCTCCCACCGAGACCAAGAGACCCAGTACTTC | CASSHRDQETQYF | few | TRBJ2-5 | TRBV18 | NA
TGTGCCAGCAGGAAAGCCGGGACGGCCTCCTACGAGCAGTACTTC | CASRKAGTASYEQYF | few | TRBJ2-7 | TRBV7-9 | NA
TGCAGTGCTTCGCGACTAGCGGGACCGGGGGACGGTGAGCAGTTCTTC | CSASRLAGPGDGEQFF | NA | TRBJ2-1 | TRBV20-1 | TRBD2
TGTGCCAGCAGTTTAGGAACAGCGGTCCACGAGCAGTACTTC | CASSLGTAVHEQYF | once | TRBJ2-7 | TRBV12-3/TRBV12-4 | NA
TGTGCCACCAGTGACTTGTGGCTCGGGCGAGAGACCCAGTACTTC | CATSDLWLGRETQYF | few | TRBJ2-5 | TRBV24-1 | NA
TGCGCCAGCAGCTTTCACCCCGACTTCTCCAATGAGCAGTTCTTC | CASSFHPDFSNEQFF | NA | TRBJ2-1 | TRBV5-1 | NA
TGTGCCAGCAGCTTACTAGGGGGGCCAGCAGATGAGCAGTTCTTC | CASSLLGGPADEQFF | NA | TRBJ2-1 | TRBV7-3 | NA
TGTGCCAGCAGCCAAAGACAGGGGGCGAATTCCTACGAGCAGTACTTC | CASSQRQGANSYEQYF | NA | TRBJ2-7 | TRBV28 | TRBD1
TGCAGTGCTAGAGAGGCTAGCGGGATTAACGAGCAGTACTTC | CSAREASGINEQYF | NA | TRBJ2-7 | TRBV20-1 | TRBD2
TGTGCCAGCAGACCGCGGGGACTAGCGGGGGGACCCTCCTACAATGAGCAGTTCTTC | CASRPRGLAGGPSYNEQFF | few | TRBJ2-1 | TRBV7-8 | TRBD2
TGTGTCAGCTCACCATCGGCATCGCAGGAGACCCAGTACTTC | CVSSPSASQETQYF | few | TRBJ2-5 | TRBV18 | NA
TGTGCCAGCAGTGAAGATACGGGGCACCTTTCCTACGAGCAGTACTTC | CASSEDTGHLSYEQYF | NA | TRBJ2-7 | TRBV2 | NA
TGCGCCAGCAGCCAGGGGACAGGGATGGGTAACATTCAGTACTTC | CASSQGTGMGNIQYF | few | TRBJ2-4 | TRBV4-3 | TRBD1
TGTGCCAGCAGTGTAACGGGGAGCTATGGCTACACCTTC | CASSVTGSYGYTF | NA | TRBJ1-2 | TRBV6-4 | NA
TGTGCCAGCAGTTACCCCTCAAGCGGCACCGGGGAGCTGTTTTTT | CASSYPSSGTGELFF | few | TRBJ2-2 | TRBV6-2/TRBV6-3 | NA
TGTGCCAGCAGCCAACCCGACGAGGCTAGGGAGACCCAGTACTTC | CASSQPDEARETQYF | NA | TRBJ2-5 | TRBV4-2 | NA